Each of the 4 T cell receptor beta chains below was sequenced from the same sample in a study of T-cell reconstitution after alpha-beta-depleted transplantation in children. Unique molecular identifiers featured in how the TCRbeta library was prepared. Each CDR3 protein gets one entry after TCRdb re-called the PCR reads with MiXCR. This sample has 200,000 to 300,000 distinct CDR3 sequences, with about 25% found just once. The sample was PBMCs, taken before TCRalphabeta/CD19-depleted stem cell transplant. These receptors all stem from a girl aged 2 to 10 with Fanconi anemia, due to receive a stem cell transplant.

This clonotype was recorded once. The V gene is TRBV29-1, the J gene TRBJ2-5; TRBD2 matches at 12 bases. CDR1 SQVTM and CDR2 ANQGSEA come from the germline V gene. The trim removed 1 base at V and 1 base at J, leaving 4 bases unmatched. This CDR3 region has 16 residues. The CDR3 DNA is TGCAGCGTTGAAGGACTAGCGGGGGAGAGCCAAGAGACCCAGTACTTC. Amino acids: CSVEGLAGESQETQYF. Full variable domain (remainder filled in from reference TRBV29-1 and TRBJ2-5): SAVISQKPSRDICQRGTSLTIQCQVDSQVTMMFWYRQQPGQSLTLIATANQGSEATYESGFVIDKFPISRPNLTFSTLTVSNMSPEDSSIYLCSVEGLAGESQETQYFGPGTRLLVL.

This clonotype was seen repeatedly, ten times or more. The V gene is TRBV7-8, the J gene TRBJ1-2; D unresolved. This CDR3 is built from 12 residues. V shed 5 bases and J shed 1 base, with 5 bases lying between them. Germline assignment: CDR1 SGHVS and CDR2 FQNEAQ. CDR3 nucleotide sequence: TGTGCCAGCAGCCTAAATAACTATGGCTACACCTTC. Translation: CASSLNNYGYTF.

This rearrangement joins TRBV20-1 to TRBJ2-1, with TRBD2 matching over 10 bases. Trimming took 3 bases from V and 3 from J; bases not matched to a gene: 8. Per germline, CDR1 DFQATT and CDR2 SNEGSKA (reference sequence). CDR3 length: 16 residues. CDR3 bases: TGCAGTGCTAGGGCAACCCTAGCGGGGGTCTACAATGAGCAGTTCTTC. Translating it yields CSARATLAGVYNEQFF.

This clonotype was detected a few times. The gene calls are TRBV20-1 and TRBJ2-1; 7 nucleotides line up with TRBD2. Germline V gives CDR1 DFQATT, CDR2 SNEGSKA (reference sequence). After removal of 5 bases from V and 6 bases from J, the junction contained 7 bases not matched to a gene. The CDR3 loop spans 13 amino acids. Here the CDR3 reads CSARIWGGNEQFF. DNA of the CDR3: TGCAGTGCTCGTATTTGGGGGGGCAATGAGCAGTTCTTC.